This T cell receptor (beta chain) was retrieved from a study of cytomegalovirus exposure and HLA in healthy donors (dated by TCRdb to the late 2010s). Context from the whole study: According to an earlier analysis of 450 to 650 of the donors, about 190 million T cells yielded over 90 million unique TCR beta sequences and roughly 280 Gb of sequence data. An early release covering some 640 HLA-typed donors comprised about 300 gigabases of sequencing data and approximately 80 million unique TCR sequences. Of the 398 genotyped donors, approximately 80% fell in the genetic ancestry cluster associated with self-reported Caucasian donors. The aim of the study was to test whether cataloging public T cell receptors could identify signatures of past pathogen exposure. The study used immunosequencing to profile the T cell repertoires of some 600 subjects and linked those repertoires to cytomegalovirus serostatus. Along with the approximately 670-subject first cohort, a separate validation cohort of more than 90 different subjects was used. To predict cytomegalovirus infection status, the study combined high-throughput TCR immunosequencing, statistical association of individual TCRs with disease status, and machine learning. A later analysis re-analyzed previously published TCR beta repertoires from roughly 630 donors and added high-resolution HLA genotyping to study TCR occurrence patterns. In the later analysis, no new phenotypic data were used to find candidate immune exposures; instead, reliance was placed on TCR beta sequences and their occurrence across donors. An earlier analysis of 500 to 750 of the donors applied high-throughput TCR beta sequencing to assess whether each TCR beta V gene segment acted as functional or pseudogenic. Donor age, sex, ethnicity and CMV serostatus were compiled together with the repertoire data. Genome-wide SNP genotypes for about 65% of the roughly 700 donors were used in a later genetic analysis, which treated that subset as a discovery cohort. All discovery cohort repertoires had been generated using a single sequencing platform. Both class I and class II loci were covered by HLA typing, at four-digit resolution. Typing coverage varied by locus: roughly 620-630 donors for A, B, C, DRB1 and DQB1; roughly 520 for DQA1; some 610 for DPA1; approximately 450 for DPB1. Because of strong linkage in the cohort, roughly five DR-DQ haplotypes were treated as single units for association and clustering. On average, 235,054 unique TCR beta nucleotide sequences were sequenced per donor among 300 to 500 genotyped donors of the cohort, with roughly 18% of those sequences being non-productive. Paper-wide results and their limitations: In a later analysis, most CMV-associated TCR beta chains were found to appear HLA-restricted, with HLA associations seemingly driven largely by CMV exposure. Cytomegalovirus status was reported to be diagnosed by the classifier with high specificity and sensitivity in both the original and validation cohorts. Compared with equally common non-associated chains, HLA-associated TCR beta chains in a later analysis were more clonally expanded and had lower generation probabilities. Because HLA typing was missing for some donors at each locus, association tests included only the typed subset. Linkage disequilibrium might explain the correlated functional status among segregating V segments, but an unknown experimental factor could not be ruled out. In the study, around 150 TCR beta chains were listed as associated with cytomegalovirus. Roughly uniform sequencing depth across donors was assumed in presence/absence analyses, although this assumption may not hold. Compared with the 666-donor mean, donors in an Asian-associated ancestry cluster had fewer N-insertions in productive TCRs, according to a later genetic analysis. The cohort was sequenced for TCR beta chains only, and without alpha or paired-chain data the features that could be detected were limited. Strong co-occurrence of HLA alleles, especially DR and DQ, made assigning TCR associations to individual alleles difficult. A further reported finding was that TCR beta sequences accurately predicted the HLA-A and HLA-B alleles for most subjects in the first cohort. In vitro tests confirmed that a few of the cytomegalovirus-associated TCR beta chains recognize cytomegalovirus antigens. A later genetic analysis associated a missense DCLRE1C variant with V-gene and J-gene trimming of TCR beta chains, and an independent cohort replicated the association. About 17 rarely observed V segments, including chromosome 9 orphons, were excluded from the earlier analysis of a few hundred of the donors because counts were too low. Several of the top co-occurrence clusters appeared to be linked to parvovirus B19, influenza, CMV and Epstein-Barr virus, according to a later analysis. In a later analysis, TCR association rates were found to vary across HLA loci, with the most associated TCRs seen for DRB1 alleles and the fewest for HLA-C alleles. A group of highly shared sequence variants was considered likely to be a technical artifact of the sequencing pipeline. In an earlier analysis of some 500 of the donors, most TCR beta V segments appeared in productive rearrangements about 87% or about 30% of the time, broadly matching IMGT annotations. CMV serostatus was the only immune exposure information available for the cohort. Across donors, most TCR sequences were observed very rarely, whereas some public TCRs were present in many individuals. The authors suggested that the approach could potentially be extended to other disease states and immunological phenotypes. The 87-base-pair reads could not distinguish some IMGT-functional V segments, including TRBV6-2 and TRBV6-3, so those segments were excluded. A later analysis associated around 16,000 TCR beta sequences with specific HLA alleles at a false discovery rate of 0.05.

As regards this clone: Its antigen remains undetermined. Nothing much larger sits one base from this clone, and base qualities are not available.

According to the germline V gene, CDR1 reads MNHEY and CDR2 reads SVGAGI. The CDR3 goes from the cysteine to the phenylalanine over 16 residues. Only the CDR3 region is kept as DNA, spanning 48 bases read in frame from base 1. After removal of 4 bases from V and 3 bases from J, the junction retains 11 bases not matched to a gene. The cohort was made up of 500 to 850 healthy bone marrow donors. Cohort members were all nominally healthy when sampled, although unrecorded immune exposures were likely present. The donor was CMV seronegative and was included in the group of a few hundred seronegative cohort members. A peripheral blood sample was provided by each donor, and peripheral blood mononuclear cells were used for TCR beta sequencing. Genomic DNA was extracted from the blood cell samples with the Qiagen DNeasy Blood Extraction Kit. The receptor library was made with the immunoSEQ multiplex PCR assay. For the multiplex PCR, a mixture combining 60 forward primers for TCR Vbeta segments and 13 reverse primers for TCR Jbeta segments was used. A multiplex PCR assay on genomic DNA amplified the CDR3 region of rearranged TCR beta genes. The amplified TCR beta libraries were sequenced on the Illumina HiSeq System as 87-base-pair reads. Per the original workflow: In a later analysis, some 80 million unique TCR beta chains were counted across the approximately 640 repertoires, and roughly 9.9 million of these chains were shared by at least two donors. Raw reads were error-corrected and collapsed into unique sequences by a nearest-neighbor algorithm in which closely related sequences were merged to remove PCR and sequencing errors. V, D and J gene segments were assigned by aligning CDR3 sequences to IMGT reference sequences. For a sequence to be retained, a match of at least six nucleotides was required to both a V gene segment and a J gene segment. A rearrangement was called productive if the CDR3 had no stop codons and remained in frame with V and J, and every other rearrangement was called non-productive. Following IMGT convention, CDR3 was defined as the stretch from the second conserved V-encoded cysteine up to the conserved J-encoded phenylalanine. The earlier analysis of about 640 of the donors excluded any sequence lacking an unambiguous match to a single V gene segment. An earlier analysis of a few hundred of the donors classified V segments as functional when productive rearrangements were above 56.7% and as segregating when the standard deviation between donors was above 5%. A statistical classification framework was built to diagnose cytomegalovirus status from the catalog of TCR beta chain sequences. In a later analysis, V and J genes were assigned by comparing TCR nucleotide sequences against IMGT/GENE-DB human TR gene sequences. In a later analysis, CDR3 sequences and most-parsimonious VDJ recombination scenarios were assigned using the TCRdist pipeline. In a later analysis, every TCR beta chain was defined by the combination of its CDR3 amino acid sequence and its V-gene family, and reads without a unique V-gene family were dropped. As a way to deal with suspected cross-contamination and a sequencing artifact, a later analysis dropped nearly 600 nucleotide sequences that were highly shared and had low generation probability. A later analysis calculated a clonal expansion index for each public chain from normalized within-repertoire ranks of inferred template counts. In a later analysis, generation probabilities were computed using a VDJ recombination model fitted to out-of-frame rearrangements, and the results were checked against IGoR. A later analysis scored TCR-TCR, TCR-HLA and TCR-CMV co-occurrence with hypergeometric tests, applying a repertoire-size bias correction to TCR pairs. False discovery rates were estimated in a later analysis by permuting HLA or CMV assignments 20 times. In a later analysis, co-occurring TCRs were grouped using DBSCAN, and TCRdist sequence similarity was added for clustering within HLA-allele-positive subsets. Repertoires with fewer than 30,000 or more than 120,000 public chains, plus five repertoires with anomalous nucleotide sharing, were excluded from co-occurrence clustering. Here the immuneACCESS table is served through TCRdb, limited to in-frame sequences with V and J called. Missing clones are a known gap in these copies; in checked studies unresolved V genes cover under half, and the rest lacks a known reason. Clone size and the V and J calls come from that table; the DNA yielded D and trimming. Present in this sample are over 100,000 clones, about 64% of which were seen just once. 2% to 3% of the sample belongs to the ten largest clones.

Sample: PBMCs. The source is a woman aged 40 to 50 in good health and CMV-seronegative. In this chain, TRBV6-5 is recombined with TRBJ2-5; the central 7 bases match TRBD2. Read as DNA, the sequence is TGTGCCAGCAGTTGGTCAGAGCGGGGACTGAAAGAGACCCAGTACTTC. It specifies CASSWSERGLKETQYF.